One sample yielded the 11 T cell receptor beta chains listed below, sequenced in a study of T-cell reconstitution after alpha-beta-depleted transplantation in children. Unique molecular identifiers were incorporated when the TCRbeta library was constructed. TCRdb reanalysed the PCR reads using MiXCR and keeps one entry per CDR3 protein. The data contain over 200,000 distinct CDR3 sequences, roughly 11% of them singletons. The sequencing here drew on PBMCs, taken before TCRalphabeta/CD19-depleted stem cell transplant. All receptors derive from a child in the first two years of life with acute myeloid leukemia, due to receive a stem cell transplant.

The table lists this clonotype with many counts. The chain joins TRBV28 to TRBJ2-5, with unresolved D. The CDR3 is 12 residues long. Looked up from germline, CDR1 is MDHEN and CDR2 is SYDVKM. V was trimmed by 5 bases and J by 5 bases, leaving 9 bases between them. CDR3: CASSTAQETQYF. In nucleotides, the CDR3 is TGTGCCAGCAGTACCGCCCAGGAGACCCAGTACTTC.

This clonotype was counted many times. The chain links TRBV7-9 to TRBJ2-1; 13 bases map to TRBD2. The germline V gene has CDR1 SEHNR and CDR2 FQNEAQ (reference sequence). The CDR3 contains 16 residues. Trimming removed 4 bases from V and 7 bases from J; junction bases left unmatched: 7. CDR3: CASSSGTSGMRNEQFF. CDR3 DNA: TGTGCCAGCAGCTCTGGGACTAGCGGGATGAGGAATGAGCAGTTCTTC.

This clonotype was found many times. V gene TRBV24-1 combines with J gene TRBJ1-4; unclear D gene. V dropped 2 bases and J dropped 4 bases, with 4 bases sitting between them. The germline gives CDR1 KGHDR, CDR2 SFDVKD. This CDR3 is 13 amino acids long. Written as DNA, the CDR3 is TGTGCCACCAGTGATTCCTTTAATGAAAAACTGTTTTTT. Residues: CATSDSFNEKLFF.

Ten or more counts support this clonotype. This sequence joins TRBV9 and TRBJ2-7, with 13 bases that match TRBD2. The CDR3 runs to 16 residues. The V gene end was trimmed by 4 bases and the J gene end by 4 bases; junction bases not matched to a gene: 8. Per the germline V gene, CDR1 is SGDLS and CDR2 is YYNGEE. In DNA, the CDR3 is TGTGCCAGCAGCTCCCCCGGGACTAGCGGGGAATACGAGCAGTACTTC. Protein product: CASSSPGTSGEYEQYF.

In this sample, this clonotype turned up many times. The chain uses TRBV7-2 and TRBJ2-5; no reliable D call. The CDR3 contains 14 residues. Germline V CDR1 and CDR2: SGHTA, FQGNSA. Trimming shortened V by 0 bases and J by 3 bases, and 8 bases separated the two germline ends. CDR3 residues: CASSLASPKETQYF. As DNA, the CDR3 is TGTGCCAGCAGCTTAGCTAGTCCCAAAGAGACCCAGTACTTC.

In this sample, this clonotype turned up once. The chain uses TRBV18 and TRBJ2-7, with D unresolved. The length of the CDR3 is 14 residues. V was trimmed by 4 bases and J by 0 bases, leaving 10 bases between them. Germline values: CDR1 KGHSH, CDR2 LQKENI. CDR3 nucleotides: TGTGCCAGCTCACACGGACGGAACTCCTACGAGCAGTACTTC. Its protein product is CASSHGRNSYEQYF.

This clonotype has ten or more counts. The J gene is TRBJ1-6, the V gene TRBV27; possible D gene TRBD1, 5 bases. In germline, CDR1 is MNHEY, CDR2 SMNVEV (reference sequence). Deletions cut 5 bases from V and 7 bases from J, with 18 bases between. CDR3 length: 16 residues. CDR3 DNA sequence: TGTGCCAGCAGTCACCGGGCATGGGGGGAAAATTCACCCCTCCACTTT. It translates to CASSHRAWGENSPLHF.

This clonotype was seen only a few times. The rearrangement joins TRBV7-2 to TRBJ2-7; D is undetermined. The germline gives CDR1 SGHTA, CDR2 FQGNSA. The CDR3 is 14 amino acids. V lost 1 base and J 2 bases, leaving 9 bases between the germline ends. The CDR3 coding sequence is TGTGCCAGCAGCTTAGTTGCGTCCGCCTACGAGCAGTACTTC. Its protein is CASSLVASAYEQYF. The full variable domain, its missing parts supplied by reference TRBV7-2 and TRBJ2-7, is GAGVSQSPSNKVTEKGKDVELRCDPISGHTALYWYRQSLGQGLEFLIYFQGNSAPDKSGLPSDRFSAERTGGSVSTLTIQRTQQEDSAVYLCASSLVASAYEQYFGPGTRLTVT.

This clonotype showed up many times. The chain carries TRBV24-1 and TRBJ2-3; 9 nucleotides align to TRBD2. This CDR3 has 15 residues. Per germline, CDR1 KGHDR and CDR2 SFDVKD. With 5 bases clipped from V and 6 bases from J, the junction kept 8 bases outside the gene matches. The CDR3 protein is CATSAAGTSMDTQYF. CDR3 in DNA: TGTGCCACCAGTGCAGCCGGGACTAGCATGGATACGCAGTATTTT.

The sample holds a few counts of this clonotype. The chain couples TRBV12-3 or TRBV12-4 to TRBJ2-1, with D possibly TRBD1 on 6 matching bases. V shed 3 bases and J shed 3 bases, with 21 bases lying between them. The CDR3 consists of 18 residues. Here the CDR3 reads CASSFMSGGRDGYNEQFF. The CDR3 nucleotides are TGTGCCAGCAGTTTTATGAGTGGGGGCAGGGATGGCTACAATGAGCAGTTCTTC.

This clonotype came up many times. The J gene is TRBJ2-1, the V gene TRBV6-1; 11 nucleotides line up with TRBD2. CDR1 and CDR2 (germline): MNHNS, SASEGT. The V segment lost 4 bases and the J segment 6 bases; nucleotides outside the gene matches: 11. The CDR3 has 17 amino acids. CDR3 loop: CASSAFFASGRINEQFF. The DNA for the CDR3 is TGTGCCAGCAGTGCTTTTTTTGCTAGCGGGAGGATCAATGAGCAGTTCTTC.